The source of this T cell receptor beta chain is a study of shared clonotypes between healthy human individuals. At the level of the study: Every donor yielded three CD4 naive, three CD4 memory, two CD8 naive and one CD8 memory plate. Overall study findings and caveats: A few donors had about 5.1% of their naive CD4 clonotypes in common. The small donor group covered limited genetic and exposure diversity.

Original methodology: ImmunoSEQ yielded junction-only sequences lacking quality scores, so filtering differed. Clones were sequenced by immunoSEQ multiplex PCR, and TCRdb holds only the in-frame ones, with some missing. The V and J calls and clone size are taken from that table; D and trimming were inferred from the DNA. The profile shows under 1,900,000 clones, approximately 98.5% of them singletons. A word on this clone: The antigen is not known.

The CDR3 extends over 17 amino acids. The germline gives CDR1 SGHTA, CDR2 FQGNSA. With 4 bases clipped from V and 1 base from J, the junction kept 8 bases outside the gene matches. The sequencing sample was made of naive CD4+ T cells sorted from blood. Subset in this sample: CD45RA+ positively selected. The origin of this receptor is a man younger than 40 in good health. The genes are TRBV7-2 and TRBJ2-2, with 8 bases fitting TRBD1. CDR3 sequence (DNA): TGTGCCAGCAGCTCCAGGGGGACAGGTGGGAACACCGGGGAGCTGTTTTTT. This sequence encodes CASSSRGTGGNTGELFF.